This T cell receptor beta chain was sequenced during a study of Graves' ophthalmopathy and Graves' hyperthyroidism. General observations from the study: Blood repertoires reportedly contained most expanded thyroid clonotypes above 0.001 frequency. The 13-signature model separated ophthalmopathy from stable hyperthyroidism at around 88% sensitivity and about 80% specificity.

Amplifying from RNA transcripts, the study obtained TCR beta CDR3 regions. RT-PCR was first run with HTBI primers, then multiplex PCR in a second round. A single record per CDR3 protein comes from TCRdb applying MiXCR to the multiplex PCR reads. Among around 1.1 million distinct CDR3 sequences listed, 35% to 40% were seen once. Hyperthyroidism in these 18- to 65-year-old patients was newly diagnosed, lasting under 2 months. In this sample, this clonotype turned up many times. Its antigen is unidentified. This receptor was taken from an adult man with Graves' hyperthyroidism. Material: peripheral blood or thyroid tissue (not recorded which).

Written as DNA, the CDR3 is TGTGCCAGCAGTGGGACCTACCCTAACTATGGCTACACCTTC. Protein sequence: CASSGTYPNYGYTF. The J gene is TRBJ1-2, the V gene TRBV6-5; a weak D match, TRBD1 (5 bases). This CDR3 has 14 amino acids. V was shortened by 5 bases and J by 0 bases, with 10 bases between the two germline ends. Germline CDR1 reads MNHEY; CDR2 reads SVGAGI.